The present T cell receptor (beta chain) was sequenced within a study of blood T cell repertoires in COVID-19 (TCRdb year 2020). Describing the broader study: Collaborator samples came from the United States, Italy and Spain and covered acute and convalescent phases of COVID-19. The prospective study material was composed of cDNA or gDNA derived from T cells, B-cell-depleted T cells, or PBMCs. Subjects who had been exposed to COVID-19, were actively infected with it, or had recovered from it provided the deeply sampled blood TCRbeta repertoires that made up the dataset. HLA class I and class II types, where available, came from metadata supplied by the sample provider rather than from assay-based typing. The repertoires were released in a freely available public database meant as a resource for research on the immune response to SARS-CoV-2. Samples came from the ongoing ImmuneRACE study (first 160 participants) plus 1,254 subjects from 6 global collaborators. Nearly every sample came with metadata listing a de-identified subject ID, COVID-19 status, age in years and sex.

General findings and caveats noted by the study authors: Clinical and demographic metadata were provided uncurated, with the amount varying by source and participant.

TCRbeta CDR3 regions were amplified from genomic DNA by means of the immunoSEQ Assay, a bias-controlled multiplex PCR. Turning to the authors' computational methods: The number of nucleated cells in each sample was estimated by amplification of reference gene primers within the assay. To quantify the absolute abundance of each unique TCRbeta CDR3 rearrangement, sequence reads were collapsed and filtered. For each sample, productive Simpson clonality was calculated as the square root of Simpson's diversity index over productive rearrangements. The clones in this table, taken by TCRdb from immuneACCESS, are in-frame only. Not every clone is retained; where verified, under half of the shortfall comes from an unresolved V gene, and the cause of the rest is unknown. V, J and clone size derive from that table, while D and trimming were established from the DNA sequence. The sample data list about 320,000 clones, and under 90% of these were observed just once. The biggest ten clones account for 4% to 6% of the sample.

V is shortened by 6 bases, J by 3 bases, and the region joining them spans 12 bases. For CDR1 and CDR2, the germline V gene lists MNHEY and SVGAGI. Reading from cysteine to phenylalanine, the CDR3 counts 13 amino acids. Only the CDR3 DNA is retained, 39 bases long and in frame from the first base. In the prospective study, participants were about 18 to 89 years old, resided in approximately 25 geographic areas of the United States, and were enrolled through a virtual design. To assign participants to cohorts, the prospective study relied on clinical history that participants themselves reported in a screening survey and a study questionnaire. For ImmuneRACE Cohort 3, a participant was defined as recovered based on two consecutive negative NP/OP PCR tests, clearance by a healthcare professional, or resolution of symptoms. Mobile phlebotomists in the prospective study collected whole blood, serum and a nasopharyngeal or oropharyngeal swab from every participant. Additional blood draws and questionnaires over an approximately 2-month period could optionally be provided by prospective study participants. Blood samples from the prospective study were shipped frozen or at room temperature prior to DNA extraction.

About this clone itself: Its antigen is unknown. Base qualities are not recorded, but no much larger clone differs from it by a single base.

The sequence was collected from a man in his fifties or sixties who had recovered from COVID-19. The sequencing input was PBMCs or T cells enriched from blood (not recorded which). Recombination linked TRBV6-5 to TRBJ2-7; the best D guess is TRBD2, with 5 bases matching. The sequenced DNA is TGTGCCAGCAGAAGAGGGATGGACTACGAGCAGTACTTC. It encodes CASRRGMDYEQYF.